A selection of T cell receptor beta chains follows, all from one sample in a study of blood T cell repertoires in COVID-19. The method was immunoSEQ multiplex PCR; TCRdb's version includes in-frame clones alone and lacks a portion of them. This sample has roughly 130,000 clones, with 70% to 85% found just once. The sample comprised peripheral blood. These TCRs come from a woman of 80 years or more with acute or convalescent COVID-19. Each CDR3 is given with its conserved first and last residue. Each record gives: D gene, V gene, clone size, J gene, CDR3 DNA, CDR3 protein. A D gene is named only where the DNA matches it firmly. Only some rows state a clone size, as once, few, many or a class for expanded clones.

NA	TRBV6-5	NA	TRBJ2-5	TGTGCCAGCAGCCCACAGGGCACTAAAGAGACCCAGTACTTC	CASSPQGTKETQYF
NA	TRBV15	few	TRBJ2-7	TGTGCCACCAGCAGAGCATTCACTCCAAGTGGGCTCCTCTACGAGCAGTACTTC	CATSRAFTPSGLLYEQYF
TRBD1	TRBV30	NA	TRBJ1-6	TGTGCCTGGATGCCTCCTGACAGGGCCAATTCACCCCTCCACTTT	CAWMPPDRANSPLHF
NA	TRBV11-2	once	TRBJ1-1	TGTGCCAGCAGCGTAACAGGGTCGAACACTGAAGCTTTCTTT	CASSVTGSNTEAFF
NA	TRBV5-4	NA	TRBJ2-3	TGTGCCAGCAGCCAGAAGACAGCTCCTTCCCAAGATACGCAGTATTTT	CASSQKTAPSQDTQYF
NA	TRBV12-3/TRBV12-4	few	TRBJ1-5	TGTGCCAGCAGTTTGGGCCAGCCCCAGCATTTT	CASSLGQPQHF
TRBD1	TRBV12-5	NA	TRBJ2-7	TGTGCTAGTCGAACCGGACAGGGCTTCTACGAGCAGTACTTC	CASRTGQGFYEQYF
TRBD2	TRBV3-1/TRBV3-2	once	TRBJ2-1	TGTGCCAGCAGCCAAGATACAGCTAGCGGTCCATACAATGAGCAGTTCTTC	CASSQDTASGPYNEQFF
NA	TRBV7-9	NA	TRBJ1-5	TGTGCCAGCAGCCATAATCAGTTTGCCGGGAGCAATCAGCCCCAGCATTTT	CASSHNQFAGSNQPQHF
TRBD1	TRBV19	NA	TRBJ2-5	TGTGCCAGTAGTATAAGGGGGCGCGTAGCCCAAGAGACCCAGTACTTC	CASSIRGRVAQETQYF
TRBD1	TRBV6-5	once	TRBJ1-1	TGTGCCAGCAGTTCGATCTCAGGGGGGAACACTGAAGCTTTCTTT	CASSSISGGNTEAFF
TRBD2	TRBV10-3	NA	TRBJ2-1	TGTGCCATCAGTGAATTAGGTAGCGGGGGTCTCTACAATGAGCAGTTCTTC	CAISELGSGGLYNEQFF
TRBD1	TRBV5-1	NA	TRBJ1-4	TGCGCCAGCAGCGACCGGGACAGGGGGAATGAAAAACTGTTTTTT	CASSDRDRGNEKLFF
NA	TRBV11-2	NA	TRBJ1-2	TGTGCCAGCAGCTCTCCTGGGGGCAGGGACAACTATGGCTACACCTTC	CASSSPGGRDNYGYTF
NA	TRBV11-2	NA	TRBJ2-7	TGTGCCAGCAGCTTAGTGGCAGGGCTGTACGAGCAGTACTTC	CASSLVAGLYEQYF
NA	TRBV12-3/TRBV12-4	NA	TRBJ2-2	TGTGCCAGCAGGAACATCGGGGAGCTGTTTTTT	CASRNIGELFF
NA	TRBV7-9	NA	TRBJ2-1	TGTGCCAGCAGCGCCCCAGGGACCTACAATGAGCAGTTCTTC	CASSAPGTYNEQFF
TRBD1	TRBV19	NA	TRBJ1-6	TGTGCCAGTTTCATAGGGGGACAGGGTGATTCACCCCTCCACTTT	CASFIGGQGDSPLHF
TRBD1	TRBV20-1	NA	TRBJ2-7	TGCAGTGCTAGTCGGGGGGACAGGGGCTCCCTCTCGTACTTC	CSASRGDRGSLSYF